This T cell receptor beta chain was captured by sequencing in a study of blood T cells in healthy people across ages. Study conclusions and caveats: Higher diversity and more naive CD4+ cells were features of long-lived donors, compared to aged donors. Because donor CMV status was unknown, expanded clonotype changes were possibly confounded.

This CDR3 region has 13 residues. V shed 3 bases and J 11 bases; nucleotides not matched to a gene: 12. Germline V lookup: CDR1 DFQATT, CDR2 SNEGSKA (reference sequence). Isolation recovered at least 6.5 million PBMCs from every sample. Concerning this clonotype itself: Its matching antigen is unknown.

A second roughly 7 to 12 cycle PCR used barcoded and J-beta primers. Researchers report that a template-switch adaptor with 12 random nucleotides tagged each cDNA molecule. TCRdb recomputed calls from the 5' RACE reads with MiXCR, one row per CDR3 protein. The data show 1.4 million or so distinct CDR3 sequences, approximately 43% seen once. The specimen was blood. This clonotype was obtained from a woman younger than 35 in good health. This chain joins TRBV20-1 and TRBJ2-5, with 7 bases aligning to TRBD2. The CDR3 is CSARAGVNNEQYF. CDR3 nucleotide sequence: TGCAGTGCTAGGGCGGGGGTGAACAATGAGCAGTACTTC.